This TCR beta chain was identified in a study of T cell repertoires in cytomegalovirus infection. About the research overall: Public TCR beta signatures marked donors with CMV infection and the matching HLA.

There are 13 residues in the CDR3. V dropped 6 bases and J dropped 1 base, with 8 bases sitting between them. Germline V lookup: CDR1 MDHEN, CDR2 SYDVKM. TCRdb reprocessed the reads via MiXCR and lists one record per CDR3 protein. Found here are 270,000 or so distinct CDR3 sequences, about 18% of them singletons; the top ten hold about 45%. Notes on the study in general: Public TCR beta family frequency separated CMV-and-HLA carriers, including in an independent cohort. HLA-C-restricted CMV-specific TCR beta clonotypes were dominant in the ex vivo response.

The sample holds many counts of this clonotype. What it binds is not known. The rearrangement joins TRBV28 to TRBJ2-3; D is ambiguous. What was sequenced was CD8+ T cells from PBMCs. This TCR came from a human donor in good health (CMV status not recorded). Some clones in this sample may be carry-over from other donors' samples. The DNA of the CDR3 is TGTGCCAGCAGCTTGTCCGGCACAGATACGCAGTATTTT. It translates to CASSLSGTDTQYF.